These 9 T cell receptor beta chains were all obtained from the same sample, sequenced in a study of OX40 agonist ivuxolimab in advanced cancers. The protocol was immunoSEQ multiplex PCR, while the TCRdb copy is restricted to in-frame clones and leaves out a portion. Of 40,000 or so clones in the sample, around 87% were seen once. The starting material was CD4+ or CD8+ T cells sorted from blood, obtained in a trial of the OX40 agonist ivuxolimab. The receptors derive from an adult with an advanced solid tumor such as melanoma, head and neck, liver or kidney cancer.

The chain employs TRBV7-3 and TRBJ2-6; D is uncertain. Germline-derived CDR1 and CDR2 are SGHTA and FQGTGA. Trimming removed 0 bases at V and 0 bases at J, with 6 bases between. This CDR3 has 16 residues. This CDR3 is CASSLTVRSGANVLTF. As DNA, the CDR3 is TGTGCCAGCAGCTTAACTGTCCGCTCTGGGGCCAACGTCCTGACTTTC.

The V call is TRBV11-1, the J call TRBJ2-7; 13 nucleotides match TRBD2. Trimming removed 4 bases from V and 5 bases from J; junction bases left unmatched: 8. CDR1 is SGHAT, CDR2 FQDESV, per germline (reference sequence). The CDR3 contains 16 residues. CDR3 in DNA: TGTGCCAGCAGCTCCGGACTAGCGGGAGTTTTAGACGAGCAGTACTTC. Protein: CASSSGLAGVLDEQYF.

The chain uses TRBV5-8 and TRBJ1-5, with TRBD1 matching over 8 bases. V shed 5 bases and J 3 bases; nucleotides not matched to a gene: 4. The CDR3 sequence is 14 residues long. The germline CDR1 and CDR2 sequences are SGHTS and YDEGEE. The CDR3 sequence: CASRQTGANQPQHF. The DNA for the CDR3 is TGTGCCAGCAGACAGACAGGGGCCAATCAGCCCCAGCATTTT. The whole variable domain, remainder taken from reference TRBV5-8 and TRBJ1-5, is EAGVTQSPTHLIKTRGQQATLRCSPISGHTSVYWYQQALGLGLQFLLWYDEGEERNRGNFPPRFSGRQFPNYSSELNVNALELEDSALYLCASRQTGANQPQHFGDGTRLSIL.

The chain uses TRBV19 and TRBJ2-7, with TRBD2 matching over 10 bases. The germline CDR1 and CDR2 sequences are LNHDA and SQIVND (reference sequence). After removal of 3 bases from V and 3 bases from J, the junction contained 2 bases not matched to a gene. The CDR3 is 14 residues long. This chain's CDR3 is CASSIASGSYEQYF. DNA for the CDR3: TGTGCCAGTAGTATTGCTAGCGGGAGCTACGAGCAGTACTTC.

V is TRBV5-6 and J is TRBJ2-6; D may match TRBD1 or TRBD2 (6 bases each). The CDR3 spans 16 residues. Germline-derived CDR1 and CDR2 are SGHDT and YYEEEE. V was pared by 3 bases and J by 1 base, with 11 bases between. CDR3 sequence: CASSWGAGSGANVLTF. DNA of the CDR3: TGTGCCAGCAGCTGGGGGGCCGGTTCTGGGGCCAACGTCCTGACTTTC.

The chain employs TRBV7-2 and TRBJ1-1; D gene ambiguous. CDR3 length: 14 residues. Looked up from germline, CDR1 is SGHTA and CDR2 is FQGNSA. The germline V and J ends were trimmed by 6 bases and 2 bases, with 13 bases remaining between them. Written as DNA, the CDR3 is TGTGCCAGCAGTCAATCGGTATATAACACTGAAGCTTTCTTT. As protein: CASSQSVYNTEAFF.

The V and J genes are TRBV6-6 and TRBJ2-1, with a tentative D call TRBD1 (7 bases). Germline values: CDR1 MNHNY, CDR2 SVGAGI (reference sequence). The V end lost 7 bases, the J end lost 4 bases, and 17 bases lay between the germline ends. This CDR3 is built from 15 residues. The CDR3 loop is CASTGGGGSYNEQFF. The CDR3, as DNA: TGTGCCAGCACTGGAGGGGGCGGATCGTACAATGAGCAGTTCTTC.

The V and J genes are TRBV10-3 and TRBJ1-1; D call uncertain. CDR3 length: 14 amino acids. V lost 0 bases, J lost 6 bases, and 11 bases lay in between. Germline-derived CDR1 and CDR2 are ENHRY and SYGVKD. As DNA, the CDR3 is TGTGCCATCAGTGAGTCAGAGGGTAACGCTGAAGCTTTCTTT. Protein sequence: CAISESEGNAEAFF.

This clone has a handful of counts. This chain joins TRBV7-9 and TRBJ1-6; D uncertain. The CDR3 runs to 12 residues. Trimming took 4 bases from V and 8 from J, leaving 6 bases between them. The germline V gene encodes CDR1 SEHNR and CDR2 FQNEAQ (reference sequence). CDR3 in DNA: TGTGCCAGCAGCTCGCAGCATTCACCCCTCCACTTT. Translating gives CASSSQHSPLHF.